This TCR beta chain was recovered during a study of neurological immune-mediated disorders. Sorted libraries were made with 900,000 to 1,000,000 CD4+ or CD8+ T cells. The cDNA came from 5'RACE, which used 10-nucleotide random UMIs. Using its own MiXCR run on the 5' RACE reads, TCRdb lists one record per CDR3 protein. The repertoire holds about 38,000 distinct CDR3 sequences, with approximately 10% as singletons. This clonotype occurred many times. Sequencing was performed on CD4+ T cells from blood. The sequence came from a woman aged 25 to 39 with HTLV-1-associated myelopathy (HAM/TSP).

The CDR3: CAISWFKEGNTIYF. The CDR3 DNA is TGTGCCATCAGTTGGTTTAAAGAAGGAAACACCATATATTTT. The chain joins TRBV10-3 to TRBJ1-3, with D unresolved. The CDR3 is made up of 14 amino acids. Trimming removed 5 bases from V and 4 bases from J, with 12 bases in between. Germline V gene lookup returns CDR1 ENHRY and CDR2 SYGVKD.